This T cell receptor beta chain emerged from a study of blood T cells in healthy people across ages. Samples each yielded at least 5 micrograms of total RNA. The second PCR ran about 6 to 12 cycles with a sample-barcoded 5' primer and J-beta primers. From the 5' RACE reads, TCRdb called clonotypes with MiXCR, one entry per CDR3 protein. This sample has hundreds of thousands of distinct CDR3 sequences; about a third occur once, and the top ten carry 15% to 19%. Study-wide points: For the donors, CMV status was unknown and possibly confounded expanded clonotype changes.

Remarks on this clonotype: Its antigen is unidentified.

The TCR comes from a woman of 80 years or more in good health. Sequencing used blood.

The CDR3 here is CASSLEGLNLYEQYF. The CDR3 DNA reads as TGTGCCAGCAGCTTAGAGGGGTTAAACCTCTACGAGCAGTACTTC. This chain connects TRBV7-9 to TRBJ2-7, with a possible D match to TRBD1 (5 bases). The CDR3 is 15 residues long. Trimming stripped 1 base from V and 3 bases from J, with 13 bases between. The V gene's germline CDR1 is SEHNR and CDR2 FQNEAQ (reference sequence).